The next 22 T cell receptor beta chains were all read from a single sample in a study of beta chain features in type 1 diabetes. These receptors have no known antigen. Investigators reverse transcribed all isolated RNA, so they sequenced expressed TCRB transcripts. The table came from immunoSEQ multiplex PCR; TCRdb's copy has only in-frame clones and leaves some out. The table has under 300,000 clones, roughly 22% seen once. Study outcomes and limitations: Moderately but significantly shorter TCRB CDR3s were found in Type 1 diabetes patients in all four CD4+ subsets.

Specimen: naive CD4+ T cells from blood. The receptors shown here come from a woman in her thirties or forties with type 1 diabetes.

This clone was found a few times. The genes are TRBV9 and TRBJ1-1; 7 nucleotides match TRBD1. There are 12 residues in the CDR3. Germline V CDR1 and CDR2: SGDLS, YYNGEE. Trimming took 0 bases from V and 8 from J; bases not matched to a gene: 1. CDR3 sequence (DNA): TGTGCCAGCAGCGTAGAGGGGGCCGAAGCTTTCTTT. It yields the protein CASSVEGAEAFF.

V is TRBV7-9 and J is TRBJ1-2; a weak D match, TRBD1 (5 bases). CDR3 size: 16 residues. Germline V gives CDR1 SEHNR, CDR2 FQNEAQ (reference sequence). V was trimmed by 4 bases and J by 6 bases, leaving 21 bases between them. Written as DNA, the CDR3 is TGTGCCAGCAGCTGGGGCGGGAGCAGAGACTTCCATGGCTACACCTTC. It specifies CASSWGGSRDFHGYTF.

There are a few counts of this clone. The V call is TRBV29-1, the J call TRBJ1-2; the D is unclear. The CDR3 is 14 amino acids. The V end was cut by 4 bases, the J end by 2 bases, with 14 bases between. CDR1 and CDR2 from the germline V gene are SQVTM and ANQGSEA. Here the CDR3 reads CSVGAGIGNYGYTF. CDR3 bases: TGCAGCGTTGGTGCCGGGATCGGGAACTATGGCTACACCTTC. The complete variable domain, with remaining parts taken from reference TRBV29-1 and TRBJ1-2, reads SAVISQKPSRDICQRGTSLTIQCQVDSQVTMMFWYRQQPGQSLTLIATANQGSEATYESGFVIDKFPISRPNLTFSTLTVSNMSPEDSSIYLCSVGAGIGNYGYTFGSGTRLTVV.

The sample holds a few counts of this clone. The V and J genes are TRBV25-1 and TRBJ2-1, with 8 bases identical to TRBD1. Germline CDR1 reads MGHDK; CDR2 reads SYGVNS. The CDR3 has 15 residues. V trimming: 2 bases; J trimming: 7 bases; junction bases outside the gene matches: 7. The CDR3 sequence: CASSERQGARNEQFF. CDR3 DNA: TGTGCCAGCAGTGAAAGGCAGGGGGCGCGGAATGAGCAGTTCTTC. Supplemented by reference TRBV25-1 and TRBJ2-1, the full variable domain reads EADIYQTPRYLVIGTGKKITLECSQTMGHDKMYWYQQDPGMELHLIHYSYGVNSTEKGDLSSESTVSRIRTEHFPLTLESARPSHTSQYLCASSERQGARNEQFFGPGTRLTVL.

This clone has just a few counts. The V call is TRBV6-6, the J call TRBJ2-5; D is unclear. The V end was cut by 6 bases, the J end by 5 bases, with 7 bases between. Germline lookup yields CDR1 MNHNY and CDR2 SVGAGI (reference sequence). The CDR3 contains 11 residues. The chain's CDR3 is CASRRAETQYF. In DNA form, the CDR3 reads TGTGCCAGCAGACGCGCGGAGACCCAGTACTTC.

The chain employs TRBV4-3 and TRBJ2-3; TRBD1 agrees at 8 bases. In germline, CDR1 is LGHNA, CDR2 YSLEER. V lost 4 bases to trimming and J lost 1 base; unmatched junction nucleotides: 7. This CDR3 is 16 amino acids long. The CDR3 region has the DNA TGCGCCAGCAGCCCAGGACAGGGCGGGGGCACAGATACGCAGTATTTT. It specifies CASSPGQGGGTDTQYF.

This chain uses TRBV29-1 with TRBJ1-2; 9 bases fit TRBD1. This CDR3 has 12 amino acids. Germline V gene data show CDR1 as SQVTM and CDR2 as ANQGSEA. V shed 4 bases, J shed 7 bases, and the junction held 4 bases outside the gene matches. The CDR3 coding sequence is TGCAGCGTTGGGGGACAGGGTCGTGGCTACACCTTC. Translated, it gives CSVGGQGRGYTF. Supplemented by reference TRBV29-1 and TRBJ1-2, the full variable domain reads SAVISQKPSRDICQRGTSLTIQCQVDSQVTMMFWYRQQPGQSLTLIATANQGSEATYESGFVIDKFPISRPNLTFSTLTVSNMSPEDSSIYLCSVGGQGRGYTFGSGTRLTVV.

This clone came up a few times. The chain uses TRBV4-3 and TRBJ1-1; 9 bases are shared with TRBD1. Germline assignment: CDR1 LGHNA and CDR2 YSLEER. The CDR3 is 14 residues long. V gave up 4 bases and J gave up 4 bases; unmatched junction bases: 4. CDR3 loop: CASSLSTGGTEAFF. The CDR3 region has the DNA TGCGCCAGCAGCCTTTCGACAGGGGGCACTGAAGCTTTCTTT.

This rearrangement joins TRBV28 to TRBJ1-2, with 9 bases that match TRBD1. Trimming cost V 6 bases and J 8 bases; bases outside gene matches: 7. Germline V lookup: CDR1 MDHEN, CDR2 SYDVKM. CDR3 size: 13 residues. CDR3 protein: CASSTGQGKGYTF. The CDR3, as DNA: TGTGCCAGCAGCACAGGACAGGGGAAGGGCTACACCTTC.

The chain has TRBV9 and TRBJ1-3; unclear D gene. The CDR3 spans 15 residues. V was pared by 2 bases and J by 2 bases, with 11 bases between. Germline V gives CDR1 SGDLS, CDR2 YYNGEE. This chain's CDR3 is CASSVDQAAGNTIYF. CDR3 sequence (DNA): TGTGCCAGCAGCGTGGATCAGGCTGCTGGAAACACCATATATTTT.

The chain joins TRBV7-3 to TRBJ2-4; 9 bases map to TRBD1. The junction had 5 bases not matched to a gene; V was cut back by 5 bases and J by 9 bases. The CDR3 loop spans 13 amino acids. Germline loops: CDR1 SGHTA, CDR2 FQGTGA. CDR3 bases: TGTGCCAGCAGCAGGGACAGGGAAGGCATTCAGTACTTC. It is translated as CASSRDREGIQYF.

This clone has more than one count but fewer than ten. The genes are TRBV28 and TRBJ2-1, with 8 bases that match TRBD1. The CDR3 is 16 amino acids. Germline V gene lookup returns CDR1 MDHEN and CDR2 SYDVKM. The junction had 7 bases not matched to a gene; V was cut back by 4 bases and J by 2 bases. The DNA of the CDR3 is TGTGCCAGCAGTTCGTTGGACAGGGTTGCCTACAATGAGCAGTTCTTC. Its translation: CASSSLDRVAYNEQFF.

This clone has just a few counts. V and J are TRBV28 and TRBJ2-6; D is unclear. The CDR3 totals 13 residues. Germline V CDR1 and CDR2: MDHEN, SYDVKM. The CDR3 sequence: CASVPSGANVLTF. The CDR3 DNA is TGTGCGAGTGTTCCTTCTGGGGCCAACGTCCTGACTTTC. The variable domain in full, with the rest retrieved from reference TRBV28 and TRBJ2-6, is DVKVTQSSRYLVKRTGEKVFLECVQDMDHENMFWYRQDPGLGLRLIYFSYDVKMKEKGDIPEGYSVSREKKERFSLILESASTNQTSMYLCASVPSGANVLTFGAGSRLTVL.

The CDR3 here is CASQGIGNQPQHF. DNA of the CDR3: TGTGCGAGCCAGGGGATTGGCAATCAGCCCCAGCATTTT. The chain carries TRBV25-1 and TRBJ1-5; D might be TRBD1 (6 bases). From germline, CDR1 is MGHDK and CDR2 SYGVNS. CDR3 length: 13 residues. Complete variable domain (other parts from reference TRBV25-1 and TRBJ1-5): EADIYQTPRYLVIGTGKKITLECSQTMGHDKMYWYQQDPGMELHLIHYSYGVNSTEKGDLSSESTVSRIRTEHFPLTLESARPSHTSQYLCASQGIGNQPQHFGDGTRLSIL.

This clone turned up a few times. This chain uses TRBV7-2 with TRBJ1-4, with D possibly TRBD1 on 5 matching bases. CDR1 and CDR2 (germline): SGHTA, FQGNSA. Between the trimmed V and J ends, which lost 3 bases and 10 bases, there was a span of 21 bases. The CDR3 loop spans 16 amino acids. The CDR3: CASSFDPGLTGGKLFF. CDR3 DNA: TGTGCCAGCAGCTTTGATCCGGGCCTGACCGGGGGAAAACTGTTTTTT.

V and J are TRBV5-1 and TRBJ2-1, with D hard to call. This CDR3 has 15 amino acids. Deletions cut 4 bases from V and 0 bases from J, with 11 bases between. Germline CDR1 and CDR2: SGHRS and YFSETQ. Here the CDR3 reads CASSPNSPSYNEQFF. The CDR3 coding sequence is TGCGCCAGCAGCCCCAACAGCCCCTCCTACAATGAGCAGTTCTTC.

This clone came up a few times. V gene TRBV5-1 combines with J gene TRBJ1-2, with D possibly being TRBD1 (5 bases). Trimming stripped 0 bases from V and 6 bases from J, with 18 bases between. The CDR3 loop spans 16 amino acids. CDR1 and CDR2 from the germline V gene are SGHRS and YFSETQ. The CDR3 nucleotides read TGCGCCAGCAGCTTGGCCAAGGGGCAATGGAAAGATGGCTACACCTTC. It translates to CASSLAKGQWKDGYTF.

Comment on this clone: One end of the junction fails to match germline, which may point to a read error. The chain has TRBV2 and TRBJ2-1, with D perhaps matching TRBD2 (5 bases). There are 13 residues in the CDR3. The germline V gene has CDR1 SNHLY and CDR2 FYNNEI. The CDR3 region is CASSVRAEASNVF. CDR3 coding DNA: TGTGCCAGCAGTGTAAGAGCGGAGGCTAGCAACGTCTTC.

This clone was picked up a small number of times. The chain is built from TRBV4-3 and TRBJ2-7; D might be TRBD1 (5 bases). V dropped 1 base and J dropped 1 base, with 14 bases sitting between them. The germline CDR1 and CDR2 sequences are LGHNA and YSLEER. This CDR3 is 16 amino acids long. The CDR3 reads CASSQVPGSSSYEQYF. The CDR3 DNA sequence: TGCGCCAGCAGCCAAGTTCCAGGGTCTAGTTCCTACGAGCAGTACTTC.

There are a few counts of this clone. V is TRBV7-2 and J is TRBJ1-2; no firm D call. The CDR3 is 11 residues long. Germline CDR1 is SGHTA and CDR2 is FQGNSA. V lost 5 bases, J lost 14 bases, and 15 bases lay in between. CDR3 protein: CASSLGSEATF. As DNA, the CDR3 is TGTGCCAGCAGCCTAGGGAGTGAGGCGACCTTC.

This clone has just a few counts. V usage is TRBV15 and J usage is TRBJ1-2; TRBD1 aligns across 7 bases. The CDR3 spans 16 residues. The junction had 12 bases not matched to a gene; V was cut back by 4 bases and J by 4 bases. Per the germline V gene, CDR1 is LNHNV and CDR2 is YYDKDF (reference sequence). CDR3 DNA sequence: TGTGCCACCAGCACCAACACAGGGGACTTTGGCTATGGCTACACCTTC. It yields the protein CATSTNTGDFGYGYTF.

This clone was recorded a few times. The chain carries TRBV23-1 and TRBJ2-2; D is possibly TRBD1 (6 bases). TRBV23-1 is an ORF, with its function uncertain. CDR3 length: 16 amino acids. Trimming cost V 6 bases and J 4 bases, with 18 bases left between them. In nucleotides, the CDR3 is TGCGCCAGCAGGGGGGCCGGGGTCCCGGGCACCGGGGAGCTGTTTTTT. Protein sequence: CASRGAGVPGTGELFF.